This TCR beta chain comes out of a study of blood T cells in healthy people across ages. CDR3 length: 13 residues. Trimming took 4 bases from V and 8 from J, leaving 14 bases between them. CDR1 and CDR2 (germline): LGHNA, YSLEER. Sample-barcoded 5' priming and a J-beta primer mix drove a second PCR of roughly 7 to 11 cycles. Each cDNA molecule was tagged by a template-switch adaptor that had 12 random nucleotides. Every sample gave at least 2.5 million paired-end reads containing CDR3. TCRdb re-analysed the 5' RACE reads in MiXCR, keeping a single row per CDR3 protein. The sample lists 550,000 to 650,000 distinct CDR3 sequences, 25% to 35% occurring once. In the case of this clonotype: This may arise from a read error, as a much more abundant clone is one base away.

The chain combines TRBV4-3 with TRBJ1-2; perhaps TRBD1 as D (5 bases). The receptor's source is a woman at least 80 years old in good health. Sequencing was carried out using blood. DNA for the CDR3: TGCGCCAGCAGCCGAGTAATAGGGGTAGGCTACACCTTC. It codes for CASSRVIGVGYTF.